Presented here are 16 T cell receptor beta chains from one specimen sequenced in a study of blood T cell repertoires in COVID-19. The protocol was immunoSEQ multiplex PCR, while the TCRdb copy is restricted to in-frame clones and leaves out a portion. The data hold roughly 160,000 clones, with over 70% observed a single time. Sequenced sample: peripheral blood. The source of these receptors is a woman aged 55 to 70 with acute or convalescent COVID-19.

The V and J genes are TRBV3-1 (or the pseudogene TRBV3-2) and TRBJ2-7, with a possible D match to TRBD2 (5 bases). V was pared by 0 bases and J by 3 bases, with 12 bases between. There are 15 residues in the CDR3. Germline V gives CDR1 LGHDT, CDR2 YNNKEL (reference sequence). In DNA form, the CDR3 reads TGTGCCAGCAGCCAAGATGTATCTAGCATCTACGAGCAGTACTTC. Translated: CASSQDVSSIYEQYF.

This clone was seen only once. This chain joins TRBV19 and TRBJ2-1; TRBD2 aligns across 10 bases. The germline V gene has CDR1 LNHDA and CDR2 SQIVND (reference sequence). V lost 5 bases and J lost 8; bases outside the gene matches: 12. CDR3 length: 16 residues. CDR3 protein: CASSDSAGGPQDEQFF. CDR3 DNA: TGTGCCAGTAGTGACTCAGCGGGGGGGCCGCAAGATGAGCAGTTCTTC. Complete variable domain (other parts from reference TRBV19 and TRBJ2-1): DGGITQSPKYLFRKEGQNVTLSCEQNLNHDAMYWYRQDPGQGLRLIYYSQIVNDFQKGDIAEGYSVSREKKESFPLTVTSAQKNPTAFYLCASSDSAGGPQDEQFFGPGTRLTVL.

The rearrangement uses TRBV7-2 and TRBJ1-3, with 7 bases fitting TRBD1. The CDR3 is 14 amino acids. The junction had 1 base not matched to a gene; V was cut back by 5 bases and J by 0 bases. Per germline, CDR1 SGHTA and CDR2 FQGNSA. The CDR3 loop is CASSQGVSGNTIYF. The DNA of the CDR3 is TGTGCCAGCAGCCAGGGGGTCTCTGGAAACACCATATATTTT.

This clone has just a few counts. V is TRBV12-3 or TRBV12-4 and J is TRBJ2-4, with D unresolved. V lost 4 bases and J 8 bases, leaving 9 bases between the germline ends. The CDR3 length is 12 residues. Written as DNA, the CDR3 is TGTGCCAGCAGTTCCTCAACTGACATTCAGTACTTC. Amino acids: CASSSSTDIQYF.

CDR3 amino acids: CASSLQGAGDTQYF. The CDR3 DNA reads as TGCGCCAGCAGCTTACAGGGGGCCGGGGATACGCAGTATTTT. V gene TRBV5-1 combines with J gene TRBJ2-3; TRBD1 matches 9 bases. Unmatched junction bases numbered 4, after V lost 2 bases and J lost 6 bases. Germline V lookup: CDR1 SGHRS, CDR2 YFSETQ. The CDR3 is made up of 14 amino acids.

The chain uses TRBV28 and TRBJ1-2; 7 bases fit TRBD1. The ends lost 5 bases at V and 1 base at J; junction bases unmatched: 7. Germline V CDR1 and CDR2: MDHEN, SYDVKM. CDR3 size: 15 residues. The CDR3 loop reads CASSTGTELNYGYTF. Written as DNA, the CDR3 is TGTGCCAGCAGTACGGGGACAGAACTTAACTATGGCTACACCTTC.

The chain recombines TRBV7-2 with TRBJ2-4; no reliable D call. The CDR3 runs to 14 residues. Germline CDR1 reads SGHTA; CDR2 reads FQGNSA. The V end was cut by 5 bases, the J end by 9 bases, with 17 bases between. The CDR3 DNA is TGTGCCAGCAGCCCTGAGAGGCTCTCTCCCATTCAGTACTTC. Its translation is CASSPERLSPIQYF.

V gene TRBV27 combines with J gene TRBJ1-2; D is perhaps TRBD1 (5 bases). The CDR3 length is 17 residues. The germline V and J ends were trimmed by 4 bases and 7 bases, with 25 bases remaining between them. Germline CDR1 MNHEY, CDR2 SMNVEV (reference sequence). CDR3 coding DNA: TGTGCCAGCAGTTCTCAAGGGACGGCGACTGGGAGGGGTGGCTACACCTTC. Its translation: CASSSQGTATGRGGYTF.

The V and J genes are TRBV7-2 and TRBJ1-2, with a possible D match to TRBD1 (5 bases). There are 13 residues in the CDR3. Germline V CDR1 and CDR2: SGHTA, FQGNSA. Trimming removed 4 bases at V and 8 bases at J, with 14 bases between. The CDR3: CASSSATVHGYTF. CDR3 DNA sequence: TGTGCCAGCAGCTCCGCGACAGTGCACGGCTACACCTTC.

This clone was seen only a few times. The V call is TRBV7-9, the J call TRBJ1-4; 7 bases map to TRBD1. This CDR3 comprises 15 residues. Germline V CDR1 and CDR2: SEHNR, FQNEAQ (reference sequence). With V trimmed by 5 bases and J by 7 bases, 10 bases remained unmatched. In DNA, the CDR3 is TGTGCCAGCAGCCGCGACAGGGCGGACGGTGAAAAACTGTTTTTT. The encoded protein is CASSRDRADGEKLFF.

The CDR3 DNA sequence: TGTGCCAGCAGGCCAACCGGGACAGGCTATGGCTACACCTTC. Translated: CASRPTGTGYGYTF. This chain connects TRBV27 to TRBJ1-2, with TRBD1 matching over 8 bases. Germline loops: CDR1 MNHEY, CDR2 SMNVEV (reference sequence). Trimming cost V 6 bases and J 4 bases; bases outside gene matches: 7. The CDR3 loop spans 14 amino acids.

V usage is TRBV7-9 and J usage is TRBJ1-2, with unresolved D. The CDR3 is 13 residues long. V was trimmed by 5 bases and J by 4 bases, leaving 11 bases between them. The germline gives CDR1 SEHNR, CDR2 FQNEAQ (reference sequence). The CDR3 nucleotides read TGTGCCAGCAGCCGCGCGGCTGGCTATGGCTACACCTTC. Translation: CASSRAAGYGYTF. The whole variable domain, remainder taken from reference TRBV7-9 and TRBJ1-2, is DTGVSQNPRHKITKRGQNVTFRCDPISEHNRLYWYRQTLGQGPEFLTYFQNEAQLEKSRLLSDRFSAERPKGSFSTLEIQRTEQGDSAMYLCASSRAAGYGYTFGSGTRLTVV.

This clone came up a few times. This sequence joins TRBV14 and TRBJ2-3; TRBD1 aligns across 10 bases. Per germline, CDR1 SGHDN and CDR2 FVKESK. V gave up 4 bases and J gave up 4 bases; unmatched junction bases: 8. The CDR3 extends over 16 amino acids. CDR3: CASSRLRDRGADTQYF. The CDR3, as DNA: TGTGCCAGCAGCCGACTCCGGGACAGGGGTGCAGATACGCAGTATTTT.

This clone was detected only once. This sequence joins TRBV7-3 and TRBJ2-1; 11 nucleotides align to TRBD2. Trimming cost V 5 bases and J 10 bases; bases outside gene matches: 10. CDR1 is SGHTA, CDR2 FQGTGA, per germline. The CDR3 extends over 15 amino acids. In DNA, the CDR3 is TGTGCCAGCAGCCGTAGCGGGGGGGCCGCAAGAGAGCAGTTCTTC. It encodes CASSRSGGAAREQFF.

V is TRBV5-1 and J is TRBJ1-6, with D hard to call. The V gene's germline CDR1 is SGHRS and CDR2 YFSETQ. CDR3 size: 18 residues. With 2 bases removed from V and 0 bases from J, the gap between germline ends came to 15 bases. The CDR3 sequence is CASSFAPPGSSYNSPLHF. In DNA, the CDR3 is TGCGCCAGCAGCTTTGCCCCCCCCGGGAGCTCCTATAATTCACCCCTCCACTTT. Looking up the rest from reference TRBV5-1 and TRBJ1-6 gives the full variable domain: KAGVTQTPRYLIKTRGQQVTLSCSPISGHRSVSWYQQTPGQGLQFLFEYFSETQRNKGNFPGRFSGRQFSNSRSEMNVSTLELGDSALYLCASSFAPPGSSYNSPLHFGNGTRLTVT.

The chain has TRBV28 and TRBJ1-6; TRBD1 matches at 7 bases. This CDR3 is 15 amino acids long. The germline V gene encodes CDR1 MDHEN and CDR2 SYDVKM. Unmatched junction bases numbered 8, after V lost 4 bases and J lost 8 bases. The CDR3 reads CASSSPGQKDSPLHF. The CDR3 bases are TGTGCCAGCAGTTCCCCGGGACAGAAGGATTCACCCCTCCACTTT. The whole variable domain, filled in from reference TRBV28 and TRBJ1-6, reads DVKVTQSSRYLVKRTGEKVFLECVQDMDHENMFWYRQDPGLGLRLIYFSYDVKMKEKGDIPEGYSVSREKKERFSLILESASTNQTSMYLCASSSPGQKDSPLHFGNGTRLTVT.